The 24 T cell receptor beta chains below were found in one sample sequenced in a study of T-cell memory formation after mild COVID-19. TCRdb redid the calling of the 5' RACE reads with MiXCR, one entry per CDR3 protein. The table has more than 120,000 distinct CDR3 sequences, 6% to 6.5% seen once. Material for sequencing was PBMCs or a T cell subset sorted from them (not recorded which). The receptors derive from an adult woman who had mild COVID-19 (a few samples of this study predate the infection). Cell type and time point are not known.

The genes are TRBV6-6 and TRBJ2-3; no reliable D call. The CDR3 is made up of 15 amino acids. Germline assignment: CDR1 MNHNY and CDR2 SVGAGI (reference sequence). V dropped 7 bases and J dropped 0 bases, with 14 bases sitting between them. CDR3 nucleotides: TGTGCCAGCACCCGTGAGCTGCGGAGCACAGATACGCAGTATTTT. Protein sequence: CASTRELRSTDTQYF.

The chain joins TRBV7-8 to TRBJ2-1; D may be TRBD1 (6 bases). Germline CDR1 is SGHVS and CDR2 is FQNEAQ. The CDR3 consists of 14 residues. V was trimmed by 4 bases and J by 6 bases, leaving 13 bases between them. CDR3 amino acids: CASSYHRVPNEQFF. The CDR3 bases are TGTGCCAGCAGCTATCACAGGGTGCCCAATGAGCAGTTCTTC.

V gene TRBV7-8 combines with J gene TRBJ2-2; 13 positions match TRBD2. The V segment lost 5 bases and the J segment 6 bases; nucleotides outside the gene matches: 6. The CDR3 runs 16 residues. CDR1 and CDR2 (germline): SGHVS, FQNEAQ. CDR3: CASSLRTSGGPGELFF. The CDR3 coding sequence is TGTGCCAGCAGCCTGCGGACTAGCGGGGGCCCCGGGGAGCTGTTTTTT.

The sample holds many counts of this clonotype. The chain recombines TRBV15 with TRBJ2-1; possibly TRBD2 for D (6 bases). V lost 7 bases and J 4 bases, leaving 17 bases between the germline ends. Germline CDR1 reads LNHNV; CDR2 reads YYDKDF (reference sequence). The CDR3 runs 15 residues. The CDR3 sequence: CATTRGGAGYNEQFF. CDR3 nucleotides: TGTGCCACCACCCGAGGAGGGGCGGGGTACAATGAGCAGTTCTTC. Filled out from reference TRBV15 and TRBJ2-1, the complete variable domain reads DAMVIQNPRYQVTQFGKPVTLSCSQTLNHNVMYWYQQKSSQAPKLLFHYYDKDFNNEADTPDNFQSRRPNTSFCFLDIRSPGLGDTAMYLCATTRGGAGYNEQFFGPGTRLTVL.

This rearrangement joins TRBV7-9 to TRBJ2-1; 9 positions match TRBD2. The CDR3 totals 16 residues. V lost 6 bases and J lost 0; bases outside the gene matches: 6. Per the germline V gene, CDR1 is SEHNR and CDR2 is FQNEAQ (reference sequence). CDR3: CASRDLAGSSYNEQFF. CDR3 bases: TGTGCCAGCAGAGATCTAGCGGGATCCTCCTACAATGAGCAGTTCTTC.

The chain uses TRBV12-3 or TRBV12-4 and TRBJ1-2; TRBD1 matches 7 bases. The CDR3 sequence is 13 residues long. Trimming took 7 bases from V and 4 from J; bases not matched to a gene: 6. CDR3 loop: CASNPTGRYGYTF. The CDR3 DNA reads TGTGCCAGCAACCCGACAGGGCGCTATGGCTACACCTTC.

The genes are TRBV6-1 and TRBJ1-2, with no clear D. The CDR3 has 13 amino acids. Trimming stripped 8 bases from V and 4 bases from J, with 14 bases between. Germline CDR1 and CDR2: MNHNS and SASEGT. CDR3 sequence (DNA): TGTGCCAGCTATTTCGGAGGGCCCTATGGCTACACCTTC. It encodes CASYFGGPYGYTF.

The V gene is TRBV11-3, the J gene TRBJ2-5, with TRBD2 matching 9 bases. The V gene's germline CDR1 is SGHNT and CDR2 YENEEA. This CDR3 is 16 amino acids long. The V segment lost 3 bases and the J segment 1 base; nucleotides outside the gene matches: 6. The CDR3 protein is CASSFSGLATQETQYF. For the CDR3, the DNA is TGTGCCAGCAGCTTTTCAGGACTAGCGACCCAAGAGACCCAGTACTTC.

The chain carries TRBV5-1 and TRBJ2-7, with TRBD1 matching over 9 bases. V was clipped by 4 bases and J by 2 bases; unmatched bases: 10. Germline V gene data show CDR1 as SGHRS and CDR2 as YFSETQ. There are 16 residues in the CDR3. This chain's CDR3 is CASSHTTGTGTYEQYF. Written as DNA, the CDR3 is TGCGCCAGCAGCCACACTACCGGGACAGGGACCTACGAGCAGTACTTC.

This clonotype turned up a few times. The chain uses TRBV5-1 and TRBJ2-2, with 12 bases aligning to TRBD2. The CDR3 totals 16 residues. Germline V gene data show CDR1 as SGHRS and CDR2 as YFSETQ. J was trimmed by 2 bases and V by 4 bases; bases with no gene match: 3. CDR3 DNA sequence: TGCGCCAGCAGCACACTAGCGGGAGGAAACACCGGGGAGCTGTTTTTT. Amino acids: CASSTLAGGNTGELFF. Together with reference TRBV5-1 and TRBJ2-2, the CDR3 gives the full variable domain: KAGVTQTPRYLIKTRGQQVTLSCSPISGHRSVSWYQQTPGQGLQFLFEYFSETQRNKGNFPGRFSGRQFSNSRSEMNVSTLELGDSALYLCASSTLAGGNTGELFFGEGSRLTVL.

This clonotype was recorded many times. The gene calls are TRBV5-5 and TRBJ2-7; D may correspond to TRBD1 or TRBD2 (5 bases each). The CDR3 extends over 14 amino acids. V lost 4 bases and J lost 2, with 13 bases in between. CDR1 and CDR2 from the germline V gene are SGHKS and YYEKEE (reference sequence). CDR3 loop: CASSPNGGPYEQYF. The CDR3 DNA is TGTGCCAGCAGCCCGAATGGGGGACCCTACGAGCAGTACTTC.

This clonotype has at least ten counts. The genes are TRBV11-2 and TRBJ2-1, with TRBD2 as a possible D gene (5 bases). Trimming removed 2 bases at V and 6 bases at J, with 8 bases between. This CDR3 is 13 amino acids long. Germline V lookup: CDR1 SGHAT, CDR2 FQNNGV. In DNA, the CDR3 is TGTGCCAGCAGCTTACGTCGGGGCAATGAGCAGTTCTTC. Protein: CASSLRRGNEQFF.

The chain recombines TRBV19 with TRBJ2-7; no clear D gene. The CDR3 length is 14 residues. Germline CDR1 and CDR2: LNHDA and SQIVND (reference sequence). Between the trimmed V and J ends, which lost 5 bases and 1 base, there was a span of 12 bases. The CDR3 coding sequence is TGTGCCAGTAGTCCCCAGGCAGCGTCCTACGAGCAGTACTTC. It yields the protein CASSPQAASYEQYF. Looking up the rest from reference TRBV19 and TRBJ2-7 gives the full variable domain: DGGITQSPKYLFRKEGQNVTLSCEQNLNHDAMYWYRQDPGQGLRLIYYSQIVNDFQKGDIAEGYSVSREKKESFPLTVTSAQKNPTAFYLCASSPQAASYEQYFGPGTRLTVT.

This clonotype was seen at least ten times. The chain uses TRBV24-1 and TRBJ2-1; 8 nucleotides line up with TRBD2. The CDR3 length is 17 residues. Looked up from germline, CDR1 is KGHDR and CDR2 is SFDVKD. The V segment lost 4 bases and the J segment 2 bases; nucleotides outside the gene matches: 9. CDR3 loop: CATSDSFGRETYNEQFF. DNA for the CDR3: TGTGCCACCAGTGACTCCTTCGGGAGGGAAACCTACAATGAGCAGTTCTTC.

This clonotype was counted many times. The rearrangement uses TRBV5-1 and TRBJ1-3; no reliable D call. CDR1 is SGHRS, CDR2 YFSETQ, per germline. The ends were cut back, 0 bases at V and 0 bases at J, with 10 bases in the middle. This CDR3 contains 16 residues. This CDR3 reads CASSLGDLPSGNTIYF. The CDR3 DNA is TGCGCCAGCAGCTTGGGCGACTTACCCTCTGGAAACACCATATATTTT.

This chain joins TRBV7-2 and TRBJ2-3; tentative D call: TRBD2 (6 bases). The CDR3 contains 16 residues. Germline V gene sequence: CDR1 SGHTA, CDR2 FQGNSA. Trimming pared 0 bases from V and 2 bases from J, leaving 12 bases between. This CDR3 is CASSLAGRGVTDTQYF. DNA for the CDR3: TGTGCCAGCAGCTTAGCCGGGAGAGGAGTCACAGATACGCAGTATTTT.

This clonotype was found a few times. The chain joins TRBV12-3 or TRBV12-4 to TRBJ1-2; the D gene is possibly TRBD1 (5 bases). Trimming cost V 6 bases and J 8 bases, with 16 bases left between them. CDR3 length: 13 amino acids. The CDR3 protein is CASSPGMRGGYTF. In DNA form, the CDR3 reads TGTGCCAGCAGCCCAGGGATGAGGGGAGGCTACACCTTC.

This clonotype was counted many times. The chain joins TRBV18 to TRBJ2-7; 7 positions match TRBD2. The J segment lost 2 bases and the V segment lost 6 bases, leaving 13 bases of the junction unmatched. This CDR3 is built from 16 residues. CDR1 and CDR2 (germline): KGHSH, LQKENI. This chain's CDR3 is CASSRDWGGNAYEQYF. CDR3 nucleotide sequence: TGTGCCAGCTCCCGTGACTGGGGAGGGAACGCCTACGAGCAGTACTTC.

This clonotype occurred many times. This chain connects TRBV5-5 to TRBJ2-4; D tentatively reads TRBD1 or TRBD2 (6 bases each). The ends were cut back, 4 bases at V and 0 bases at J, with 14 bases in the middle. The CDR3 consists of 16 residues. From germline, CDR1 is SGHKS and CDR2 YYEKEE (reference sequence). The CDR3 loop reads CASSPWGAIAKNIQYF. CDR3 DNA sequence: TGTGCCAGCAGCCCGTGGGGGGCCATAGCCAAAAACATTCAGTACTTC. Based on the CDR3 plus reference TRBV5-5 and TRBJ2-4, the full variable domain is DAGVTQSPTHLIKTRGQQVTLRCSPISGHKSVSWYQQVLGQGPQFIFQYYEKEERGRGNFPDRFSARQFPNYSSELNVNALLLGDSALYLCASSPWGAIAKNIQYFGAGTRLSVL.

In this sample, this clonotype turned up many times. The chain has TRBV6-2 or TRBV6-3 and TRBJ2-2; 10 positions agree with TRBD1. V gave up 6 bases and J gave up 0 bases; unmatched junction bases: 7. Germline V gives CDR1 MNHEY, CDR2 SVGEGT. The CDR3 loop spans 17 amino acids. Here the CDR3 DNA reads TGTGCCAGCAGACCGGGACAGGGGTATCCGAACACCGGGGAGCTGTTTTTT. Translated: CASRPGQGYPNTGELFF.

The chain employs TRBV6-5 and TRBJ2-5, with D perhaps being TRBD1 or TRBD2 (5 bases each). The germline gives CDR1 MNHEY, CDR2 SVGAGI. The CDR3 loop spans 14 amino acids. V was trimmed by 0 bases and J by 1 base, leaving 6 bases between them. CDR3 nucleotide sequence: TGTGCCAGCAGTTACTCGGGGACCCAAGAGACCCAGTACTTC. It encodes CASSYSGTQETQYF.

The CDR3 DNA reads TGTGCCAGCAGCTTAGGAGTGGAGGTTTTCTCTGGGGCCAACGTCCTGACTTTC. Protein: CASSLGVEVFSGANVLTF. The chain links TRBV7-9 to TRBJ2-6; weak D call: TRBD2 (5 bases). Germline V CDR1 and CDR2: SEHNR, FQNEAQ (reference sequence). There are 18 residues in the CDR3. Trimming took off 1 base at V and 0 bases at J, with 13 bases between the two ends.

This chain links TRBV4-2 with TRBJ2-5; D unresolved. Germline V lookup: CDR1 LGHNA, CDR2 YNFKEQ. This CDR3 is 14 amino acids long. The V end was cut by 0 bases, the J end by 5 bases, with 10 bases between. DNA of the CDR3: TGTGCCAGCAGCCAAGATCAGAATATGGAGACCCAGTACTTC. Protein product: CASSQDQNMETQYF.

The sample holds many counts of this clonotype. The chain employs TRBV20-1 and TRBJ1-6; 7 bases agree with TRBD1. CDR1 and CDR2 (germline): DFQATT, SNEGSKA (reference sequence). The CDR3 is made up of 18 amino acids. With 1 base clipped from V and 3 bases from J, the junction kept 12 bases outside the gene matches. The CDR3, as DNA: TGCAGTGCTAGAGTTGGGGCATCCACAGGGGACTATAATTCACCCCTCCACTTT. Translated, it gives CSARVGASTGDYNSPLHF.